This record looks at one TCR beta chain sequence and its context. The CDR3 contains 11 residues. Germline V lookup: CDR1 PRHDT, CDR2 FYEKMQ (reference sequence). This sample is part of a study of blood T cell repertoires in COVID-19. Study at large: Material from acute and convalescent COVID-19 was sourced from the United States, Italy and Spain. Sample material is recorded as cDNA or gDNA derived from T cells, B-cell-depleted T cells, or PBMCs.

Original handling: Reference gene primer amplification gave nucleated cell count estimates. Some clones are missing from TCRdb's copy, which holds only in-frame ones; the method was immunoSEQ multiplex PCR. V and J calls and clone size are those listed in that table; D and trimming were worked out from the DNA. The sample comprises about 110,000 clones, roughly 80% of which are singletons, and 1.5% to 1.9% rests with the top ten. The chain recombines TRBV13 with TRBJ1-3; D is undetermined. Near its end, the DNA agrees better with TRBJ2-2, so the J call may be wrong. Source material: peripheral blood. The receptor comes from a man aged 50 to 59 with acute or convalescent COVID-19. This CDR3 reads CASSLGRELFF. The CDR3 DNA sequence: TGTGCCAGCAGCTTGGGGAGGGAGCTGTTTTTT.